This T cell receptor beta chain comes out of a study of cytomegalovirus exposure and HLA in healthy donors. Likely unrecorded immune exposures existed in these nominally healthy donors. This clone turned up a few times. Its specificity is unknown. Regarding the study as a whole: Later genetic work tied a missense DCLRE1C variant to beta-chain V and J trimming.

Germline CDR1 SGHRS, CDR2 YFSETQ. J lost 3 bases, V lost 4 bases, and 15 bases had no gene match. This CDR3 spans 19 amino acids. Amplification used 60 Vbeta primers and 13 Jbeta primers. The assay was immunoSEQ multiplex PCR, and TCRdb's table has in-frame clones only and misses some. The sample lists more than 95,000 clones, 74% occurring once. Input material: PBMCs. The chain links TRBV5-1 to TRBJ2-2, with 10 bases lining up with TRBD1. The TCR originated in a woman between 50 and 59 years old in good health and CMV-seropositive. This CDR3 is CASSIPGGTGAVDTGELFF. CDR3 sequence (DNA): TGCGCCAGCAGCATACCAGGAGGGACAGGGGCGGTGGACACCGGGGAGCTGTTTTTT.